One and the same sample provided the 22 T cell receptor beta chains below, sequenced in a study of patients and donors after allogeneic stem cell transplantation. Each CDR3 protein gets one entry after TCRdb re-called the RT-PCR reads with MiXCR. The table has 920,000 or so distinct CDR3 sequences, under 20% seen once; the top ten hold 5% to 6.5%. The sample taken for sequencing was blood, either unsorted or a sorted T cell fraction (not recorded which). The receptors shown here come from a human donor who was either an allogeneic HSCT recipient or a stem cell or donor lymphocyte infusion donor (not recorded which). It is not recorded whose cells these are; they may come from a transplant donor.

In this sample, this clonotype turned up a few times. The V and J genes are TRBV5-1 and TRBJ1-1; 9 bases align to TRBD1. This CDR3 contains 18 residues. Trimming removed 4 bases from V and 5 bases from J; junction bases left unmatched: 18. Germline V gene lookup returns CDR1 SGHRS and CDR2 YFSETQ. In nucleotides, the CDR3 is TGCGCCAGCAGCCCCCAAGTCCCGGGACAGGGAAGAACGACTGAAGCTTTCTTT. Its translation: CASSPQVPGQGRTTEAFF.

The V and J genes are TRBV11-1 and TRBJ2-1; weak D call: TRBD2 (5 bases). V was shortened by 5 bases and J by 5 bases, with 16 bases between the two germline ends. The CDR3 extends over 15 amino acids. Germline-derived CDR1 and CDR2 are SGHAT and FQDESV (reference sequence). CDR3 sequence reads: CASSPFPDGDNEQFF. The CDR3 nucleotides are TGTGCCAGCAGCCCGTTCCCGGACGGGGACAATGAGCAGTTCTTC.

In this sample, this clonotype turned up a few times. This chain connects TRBV25-1 to TRBJ2-1, with D uncertain. Germline CDR1 MGHDK, CDR2 SYGVNS. Between the trimmed V and J ends, which lost 8 bases and 4 bases, there was a span of 9 bases. This CDR3 has 12 amino acids. The CDR3 bases are TGTGCCAGCGGCTTACGGTACAATGAGCAGTTCTTC. Translation gives CASGLRYNEQFF.

This clonotype turned up a few times. The gene calls are TRBV20-1 and TRBJ1-2, with D possibly being TRBD1 (5 bases). From germline, CDR1 is DFQATT and CDR2 SNEGSKA (reference sequence). V gave up 1 base and J gave up 2 bases, with 8 bases separating them. The CDR3 extends over 13 amino acids. The CDR3 sequence: CSARVSGNYGYTF. In DNA form, the CDR3 reads TGCAGTGCTAGAGTCTCAGGGAACTATGGCTACACCTTC.

The J gene is TRBJ2-2, the V gene TRBV19; D tentatively reads TRBD1 or TRBD2 (5 bases each). The CDR3 spans 14 residues. Germline V CDR1 and CDR2: LNHDA, SQIVND (reference sequence). The V end was cut by 10 bases, the J end by 5 bases, with 17 bases between. The CDR3 loop reads CATTPGPLTGELFF. The CDR3 bases are TGTGCCACCACGCCGGGGCCCTTAACCGGGGAGCTGTTTTTT.

The V gene is TRBV7-6, the J gene TRBJ1-1; no firm D call. Germline V gene lookup returns CDR1 SGHVS and CDR2 FNYEAQ. V lost 2 bases to trimming and J lost 1 base, with 8 bases between them. This CDR3 region has 14 residues. Here the CDR3 reads CASSLRVQNTEAFF. The DNA for the CDR3 is TGTGCCAGCAGCTTAAGAGTCCAGAACACTGAAGCTTTCTTT.

This clonotype has a handful of counts. V usage is TRBV2 and J usage is TRBJ2-5; tentative D call: TRBD2 (6 bases). This CDR3 has 13 residues. CDR1 and CDR2 (germline): SNHLY, FYNNEI. With 7 bases removed from V and 4 bases from J, the gap between germline ends came to 13 bases. The DNA of the CDR3 is TGTGCCAGCAAGGCGGGAATAGGAGAGACCCAGTACTTC. Amino acids: CASKAGIGETQYF.

Notes on this clonotype: Just one base apart from a much larger clone, this may be a read error. V and J are TRBV27 and TRBJ1-3; D not resolved. The V gene's germline CDR1 is MNHEY and CDR2 SMNVEV (reference sequence). The V gene lost 7 bases and the J gene lost 0 bases, with 1 base spanning the gap. The CDR3 extends over 11 amino acids. In nucleotides, the CDR3 is TGTGCCAGCATCTCTGGAAACACCATATATTTT. Protein sequence: CASISGNTIYF.

This sequence joins TRBV5-1 and TRBJ2-3; 7 bases are shared with TRBD2. The CDR3 consists of 14 residues. Germline V gene data show CDR1 as SGHRS and CDR2 as YFSETQ. Unmatched junction bases numbered 6, after V lost 2 bases and J lost 6 bases. CDR3 DNA sequence: TGCGCCAGCAGCTTTAATGCGGGAGCGGATACGCAGTATTTT. It encodes CASSFNAGADTQYF.

The chain carries TRBV7-3 and TRBJ2-2; 11 nucleotides align to TRBD2. J gave up 7 bases and V 5 bases, and 12 bases lay outside the gene matches. Germline assignment: CDR1 SGHTA and CDR2 FQGTGA. The CDR3 runs 17 residues. CDR3: CASSRYTSGGRFGELFF. CDR3 DNA sequence: TGTGCCAGCAGCAGATATACTAGCGGGGGAAGGTTCGGGGAGCTGTTTTTT.

The rearrangement links TRBV7-9 to TRBJ2-1, with D perhaps matching TRBD1 or TRBD2 (6 bases each). Trimming shortened V by 7 bases and J by 0 bases, and 13 bases separated the two germline ends. There are 15 residues in the CDR3. The germline gives CDR1 SEHNR, CDR2 FQNEAQ (reference sequence). The CDR3 reads CASNRGGISYNEQFF. The CDR3 DNA follows: TGTGCCAGCAACAGAGGGGGGATCTCCTACAATGAGCAGTTCTTC.

This chain's CDR3 is CASSWLGGDTQYF. The CDR3, as DNA: TGTGCCAGCAGCTGGTTAGGGGGGGATACGCAGTATTTT. The genes are TRBV7-8 and TRBJ2-3, with D perhaps matching TRBD1 or TRBD2 (6 bases each). Per germline, CDR1 SGHVS and CDR2 FQNEAQ. Trimming left V 4 bases short and J 6 bases short, with 11 bases between. The CDR3 spans 13 residues. Based on the CDR3 plus reference TRBV7-8 and TRBJ2-3, the full variable domain is GAGVSQSPRYKVAKRGQDVALRCDPISGHVSLFWYQQALGQGPEFLTYFQNEAQLDKSGLPSDRFFAERPEGSVSTLKIQRTQQEDSAVYLCASSWLGGDTQYFGPGTRLTVL.

This clonotype occurred a few times. This chain links TRBV5-4 with TRBJ2-3; 8 positions agree with TRBD1. V trimming: 4 bases; J trimming: 1 base; junction bases outside the gene matches: 5. This CDR3 has 15 amino acids. Germline loops: CDR1 SGHNT, CDR2 YYREEE (reference sequence). The CDR3 nucleotides read TGTGCCAGCAGCCCAATGACAGGGGGCACAGATACGCAGTATTTT. This gives the protein CASSPMTGGTDTQYF.

This clonotype came up once. The V gene is TRBV15, the J gene TRBJ2-5, with D possibly being TRBD2 (5 bases). Germline assignment: CDR1 LNHNV and CDR2 YYDKDF (reference sequence). V dropped 0 bases and J dropped 0 bases, with 8 bases sitting between them. The length of the CDR3 is 15 residues. DNA for the CDR3: TGTGCCACCAGCAGAGATGGGCGGGACCAAGAGACCCAGTACTTC. It codes for CATSRDGRDQETQYF.

The sample holds one count of this clonotype. The chain recombines TRBV6-5 with TRBJ2-3; the match to TRBD2 covers 7 bases. In germline, CDR1 is MNHEY, CDR2 SVGAGI. CDR3 length: 17 amino acids. The J segment lost 0 bases and the V segment lost 1 base, leaving 7 bases of the junction unmatched. CDR3 nucleotide sequence: TGTGCCAGCAGTTACTACTATAAGCGGGGTAGCACAGATACGCAGTATTTT. It codes for CASSYYYKRGSTDTQYF.

This chain joins TRBV3-1 and TRBJ2-5; maybe TRBD1 (6 bases). This CDR3 has 16 residues. V was shortened by 5 bases and J by 1 base, with 17 bases between the two germline ends. Germline V lookup: CDR1 LGHDT, CDR2 YNNKEL (reference sequence). The CDR3: CASSGRARGFQETQYF. The CDR3 nucleotides are TGTGCCAGCAGCGGGCGCGCCAGGGGTTTCCAAGAGACCCAGTACTTC.

This clonotype was observed a few times. The DNA for the CDR3 is TGTGCCAGCAGCCAACTCCCTAGTAGCCTAGAGACCCAGTACTTC. Amino acid sequence: CASSQLPSSLETQYF. The rearrangement links TRBV4-2 to TRBJ2-5; the D is unclear. CDR3 length equals 15 residues. Germline lookup yields CDR1 LGHNA and CDR2 YNFKEQ. Trimming removed 2 bases from V and 4 bases from J, with 14 bases in between.

This clonotype turned up a few times. This chain joins TRBV4-1 and TRBJ1-5; no definite D call. The germline V gene encodes CDR1 MGHRA and CDR2 YSYEKL. V dropped 0 bases and J dropped 4 bases, with 10 bases sitting between them. The CDR3 spans 15 residues. The DNA for the CDR3 is TGCGCCAGCAGCCAAGAAGTACTGAATAATCAGCCCCAGCATTTT. Its translation is CASSQEVLNNQPQHF.

This clonotype was counted ten times or more. The rearrangement joins TRBV29-1 to TRBJ2-1; a weak D match, TRBD1 (5 bases). V lost 7 bases, J lost 0 bases, and 13 bases lay in between. Germline V lookup: CDR1 SQVTM, CDR2 ANQGSEA. The CDR3 consists of 14 residues. CDR3 coding DNA: TGCAGCGGGGCCGCCAGGGACTCCTACAATGAGCAGTTCTTC. It specifies CSGAARDSYNEQFF.

The chain couples TRBV30 to TRBJ2-1; D remains ambiguous. Germline lookup yields CDR1 GTSNPN and CDR2 SVGIG (reference sequence). V dropped 0 bases and J dropped 0 bases, with 6 bases sitting between them. The CDR3 totals 14 residues. For the CDR3, the DNA is TGTGCCTGGAGTGTGGCTAGCTCCTACAATGAGCAGTTCTTC. It encodes CAWSVASSYNEQFF.

This chain joins TRBV5-1 and TRBJ1-6, with 9 bases fitting TRBD1. The CDR3 is made up of 15 amino acids. Germline trimming cut 3 bases from V and 10 bases from J; bases unmatched to any gene: 8. CDR1 and CDR2 (germline): SGHRS, YFSETQ. The CDR3 bases are TGCGCCAGCAGCTCTGTTACAGGGGGCAAATCACCCCTCCACTTT. It translates to CASSSVTGGKSPLHF.

This clonotype has a count of ten or more. This chain links TRBV29-1 with TRBJ2-1; 10 bases are a match to TRBD1. CDR3 length: 15 amino acids. The J segment lost 5 bases and the V segment lost 6 bases, leaving 10 bases of the junction unmatched. Germline V gives CDR1 SQVTM, CDR2 ANQGSEA. In DNA form, the CDR3 reads TGCAGCGTCTCCGGGGGACAGGGGAGGGACAATGAGCAGTTCTTC. It specifies CSVSGGQGRDNEQFF.